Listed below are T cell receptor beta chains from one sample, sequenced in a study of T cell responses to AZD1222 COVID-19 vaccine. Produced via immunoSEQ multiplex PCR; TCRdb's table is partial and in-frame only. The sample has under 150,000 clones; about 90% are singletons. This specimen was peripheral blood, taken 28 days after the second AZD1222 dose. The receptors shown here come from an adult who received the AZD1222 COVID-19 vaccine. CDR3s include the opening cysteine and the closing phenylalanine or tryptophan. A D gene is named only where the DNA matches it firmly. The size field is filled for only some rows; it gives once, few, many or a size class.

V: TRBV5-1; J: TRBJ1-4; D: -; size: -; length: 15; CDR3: CASSLYGGRGEKLFF; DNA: TGCGCCAGCAGCTTGTACGGGGGACGTGGAGAAAAACTGTTTTTT
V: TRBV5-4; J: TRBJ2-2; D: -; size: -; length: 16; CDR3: CASSPARGSDTGELFF; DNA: TGTGCCAGCAGCCCGGCCCGGGGGAGTGATACCGGGGAGCTGTTTTTT
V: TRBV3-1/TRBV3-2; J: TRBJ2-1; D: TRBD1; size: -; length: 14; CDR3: CASFSGGDYNEQFF; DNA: TGTGCCAGCTTCTCAGGGGGCGATTACAATGAGCAGTTCTTC
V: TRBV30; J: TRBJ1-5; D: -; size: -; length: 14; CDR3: CAWSSLYSNQPQHF; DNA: TGTGCCTGGAGTAGTTTATATAGCAATCAGCCCCAGCATTTT
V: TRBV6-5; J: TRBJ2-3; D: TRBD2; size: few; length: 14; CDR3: CASRGAGGADTQYF; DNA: TGTGCCAGCAGAGGAGCGGGAGGAGCAGATACGCAGTATTTT
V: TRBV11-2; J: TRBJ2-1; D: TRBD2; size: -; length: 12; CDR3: CASSLVSRELFF; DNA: TGTGCCAGCAGCTTAGTTTCGCGGGAGTTGTTCTTC
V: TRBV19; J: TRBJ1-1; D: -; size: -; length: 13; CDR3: CASSPRVNTEAFF; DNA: TGTGCCAGTAGCCCGAGGGTGAACACTGAAGCTTTCTTT
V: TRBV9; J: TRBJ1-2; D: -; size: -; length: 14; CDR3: CASSSRARAGGYTF; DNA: TGTGCCAGCAGCTCCCGGGCCAGAGCGGGTGGCTACACCTTC
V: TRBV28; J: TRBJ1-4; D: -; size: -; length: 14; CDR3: CASSFQGIGEKLFF; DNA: TGTGCCAGCAGTTTTCAGGGAATTGGTGAAAAACTGTTTTTT
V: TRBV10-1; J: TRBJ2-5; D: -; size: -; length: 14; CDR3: CASSESTAQETQYF; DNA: TGCGCCAGCAGTGAGTCAACAGCCCAAGAGACCCAGTACTTC
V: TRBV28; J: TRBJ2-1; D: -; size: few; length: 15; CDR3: CASSYWGRERGEQFF; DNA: TGTGCCAGCAGTTATTGGGGGAGAGAGAGGGGTGAGCAGTTCTTC
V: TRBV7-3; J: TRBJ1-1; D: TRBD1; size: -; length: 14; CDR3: CASSLSGTVTEAFF; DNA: TGTGCCAGCAGCTTATCTGGGACAGTCACTGAAGCTTTCTTT
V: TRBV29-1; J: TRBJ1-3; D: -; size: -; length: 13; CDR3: CSVDFGSGNTIYF; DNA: TGCAGCGTTGATTTTGGCTCTGGAAACACCATATATTTT
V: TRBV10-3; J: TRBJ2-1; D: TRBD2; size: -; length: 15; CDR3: CAIRRPSGGTNEQFF; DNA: TGTGCCATCAGGAGACCTAGCGGGGGCACCAATGAGCAGTTCTTC
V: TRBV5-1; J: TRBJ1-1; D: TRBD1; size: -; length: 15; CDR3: CASSSRDRGSTEAFF; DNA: TGCGCCAGCAGCTCAAGAGACAGGGGAAGCACTGAAGCTTTCTTT
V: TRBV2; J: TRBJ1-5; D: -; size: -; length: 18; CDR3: CASSDRGATVYSNQPQHF; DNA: TGTGCCAGCAGTGATCGGGGGGCGACGGTCTATAGCAATCAGCCCCAGCATTTT
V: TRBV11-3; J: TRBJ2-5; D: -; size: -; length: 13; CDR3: CASSQPGSETQYF; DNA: TGTGCCAGCAGCCAGCCCGGGTCGGAGACCCAGTACTTC
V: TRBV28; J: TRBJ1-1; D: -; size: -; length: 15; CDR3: CASSRPGSGGTEAFF; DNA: TGTGCCAGCAGCCGCCCGGGCTCGGGGGGCACTGAAGCTTTCTTT
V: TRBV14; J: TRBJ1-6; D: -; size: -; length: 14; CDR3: CASSQITRSGPLHF; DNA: TGTGCCAGCAGCCAAATCACCCGAAGTGGACCCCTCCACTTT
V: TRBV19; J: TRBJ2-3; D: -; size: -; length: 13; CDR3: CASSIGGTDTQYF; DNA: TGTGCCAGTAGTATAGGAGGGACAGATACGCAGTATTTT
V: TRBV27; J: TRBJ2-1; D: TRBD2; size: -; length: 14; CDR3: CASGRLALLNEQFF; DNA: TGTGCCAGCGGAAGACTAGCGCTATTGAATGAGCAGTTCTTC
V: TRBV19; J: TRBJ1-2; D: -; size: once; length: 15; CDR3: CASIQDQGTYYGYTF; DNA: TGTGCCAGTATTCAAGACCAAGGTACATACTATGGCTACACCTTC